The 31 T cell receptor beta chains in this list originate from one sample, sequenced in a study of blood T cell repertoires in COVID-19. Only in-frame clones appear in the TCRdb table, and some are missing; sequencing was by immunoSEQ multiplex PCR. The sample consists of over 75,000 clones, approximately 79% of them appearing once. Input material: peripheral blood. The receptors here all came from a man in his 70s with acute or convalescent COVID-19.

This sequence joins TRBV2 and TRBJ2-2, with D possibly being TRBD1 (6 bases). The CDR3 is 15 residues long. Germline assignment: CDR1 SNHLY and CDR2 FYNNEI. With 3 bases removed from V and 4 bases from J, the gap between germline ends came to 12 bases. CDR3 amino acids: CASSEQGQGTGELFF. CDR3 DNA: TGTGCCAGCAGTGAGCAGGGGCAGGGCACCGGGGAGCTGTTTTTT.

For this clone: Because the CDR3's place on the DNA is in doubt, the DNA is left out and the CDR3 is given as listed by TCRdb. This chain joins TRBV6-4 and TRBJ1-2. The CDR3 has 13 amino acids, counting both end residues. Germline CDR1 MRHNA, CDR2 SNTAGT. This chain's CDR3 is CASSDSDFRGYTF.

This chain connects TRBV28 to TRBJ2-2; 10 bases match TRBD2. The length of the CDR3 is 15 residues. Germline V gene sequence: CDR1 MDHEN, CDR2 SYDVKM. V lost 3 bases to trimming and J lost 6 bases; unmatched junction nucleotides: 4. DNA of the CDR3: TGTGCCAGCAGTTTTAGGAGCGGGGGGGCCGGGGAGCTGTTTTTT. This translates into CASSFRSGGAGELFF.

The chain combines TRBV2 with TRBJ1-1; D remains ambiguous. Germline V gene sequence: CDR1 SNHLY, CDR2 FYNNEI. V was trimmed by 7 bases and J by 2 bases, leaving 11 bases between them. CDR3 length: 13 amino acids. CDR3 coding DNA: TGTGCCAGCACTCAAAATACTAACACTGAAGCTTTCTTT. Protein sequence: CASTQNTNTEAFF.

This clone came up a few times. This sequence joins TRBV10-2 and TRBJ2-1; the match to TRBD2 covers 9 bases. V gave up 6 bases and J gave up 4 bases; unmatched junction bases: 4. The CDR3 contains 14 residues. Germline loops: CDR1 WSHSY, CDR2 SAAADI. The CDR3 loop is CASRERGEYNEQFF. The CDR3 DNA reads TGCGCCAGCAGGGAGCGGGGGGAGTACAATGAGCAGTTCTTC.

V and J are TRBV7-9 and TRBJ2-7; 10 positions match TRBD1. CDR1 SEHNR and CDR2 FQNEAQ come from the germline V gene (reference sequence). After removal of 6 bases from V and 2 bases from J, the junction contained 4 bases not matched to a gene. The CDR3 has 14 amino acids. The CDR3 DNA reads as TGTGCCAGCAGTTCGGACAGGGGGGCCTACGAGCAGTACTTC. Its translation: CASSSDRGAYEQYF.

The chain combines TRBV10-1 with TRBJ1-5; a weak D match, TRBD1 (6 bases). Per germline, CDR1 WNHNN and CDR2 SYGVQD (reference sequence). The CDR3 extends over 16 amino acids. V lost 5 bases and J lost 3, with 17 bases in between. The CDR3 protein is CASSCRGITNNQPQHF. Written as DNA, the CDR3 is TGCGCCAGCAGTTGCAGGGGCATTACGAACAATCAGCCCCAGCATTTT.

This clone is a singleton in its sample. The chain couples TRBV27 to TRBJ2-7; 13 bases are shared with TRBD2. This CDR3 contains 14 residues. J lost 6 bases, V lost 6 bases, and 5 bases had no gene match. Germline lookup yields CDR1 MNHEY and CDR2 SMNVEV (reference sequence). CDR3 loop: CASRELAGGLEQYF. The CDR3 region has the DNA TGTGCCAGCAGGGAACTAGCGGGGGGGCTCGAGCAGTACTTC.

The chain couples TRBV19 to TRBJ2-7; TRBD1 agrees at 7 bases. J was trimmed by 2 bases and V by 5 bases; bases with no gene match: 9. There are 15 residues in the CDR3. Germline CDR1 LNHDA, CDR2 SQIVND (reference sequence). CDR3 sequence: CASSDPTGPTYEQYF. The CDR3 nucleotides are TGTGCCAGTAGTGACCCGACAGGGCCAACCTACGAGCAGTACTTC.

V and J are TRBV5-4 and TRBJ1-1; 7 nucleotides align to TRBD1. Trimming at V came to 2 bases and at J to 4 bases, leaving 5 bases not matched to a gene. The CDR3 runs 14 residues. From germline, CDR1 is SGHNT and CDR2 YYREEE (reference sequence). The CDR3 region has the DNA TGTGCCAGCAGCTTCGACAGGGAAGCCACTGAAGCTTTCTTT. Protein product: CASSFDREATEAFF.

V gene TRBV20-1 combines with J gene TRBJ1-2; D is undetermined. Per the germline V gene, CDR1 is DFQATT and CDR2 is SNEGSKA (reference sequence). This CDR3 region has 11 residues. V gave up 4 bases and J gave up 8 bases, with 11 bases separating them. The CDR3 DNA reads TGCAGTGCTACGAGGCAGAGAGGCTACACCTTC. Residues: CSATRQRGYTF.

The chain recombines TRBV12-3 or TRBV12-4 with TRBJ1-1, with D possibly TRBD1 on 6 matching bases. The CDR3 length is 13 residues. Trimming removed 5 bases from V and 1 base from J, with 8 bases in between. The CDR3 is CASSTTGNTEAFF. In DNA, the CDR3 is TGTGCCAGCAGTACGACAGGGAACACTGAAGCTTTCTTT.

The chain has TRBV5-6 and TRBJ2-1; possibly TRBD1 for D (7 bases). The germline gives CDR1 SGHDT, CDR2 YYEEEE. V gave up 0 bases and J gave up 8 bases, with 18 bases separating them. This CDR3 comprises 16 residues. This CDR3 is CASSLGLWQGEDEQFF. The DNA of the CDR3 is TGTGCCAGCAGCTTGGGGTTGTGGCAGGGGGAGGATGAGCAGTTCTTC.

The V and J genes are TRBV7-9 and TRBJ2-7; TRBD1 might be the D (5 bases). The CDR3 length is 12 residues. Germline values: CDR1 SEHNR, CDR2 FQNEAQ (reference sequence). Trimming removed 5 bases at V and 3 bases at J, with 8 bases between. In nucleotides, the CDR3 is TGTGCCAGCAGCCCGACAGACTACGAGCAGTACTTC. Encoded protein: CASSPTDYEQYF.

This clone was found a few times. The DNA of the CDR3 is TGCGCCAGCAGCTTGGCCGTCGGGAGAGAGACCCAGTACTTC. As protein: CASSLAVGRETQYF. This rearrangement joins TRBV5-1 to TRBJ2-5; D might be TRBD2 (6 bases). The V end was cut by 0 bases, the J end by 4 bases, with 10 bases between. Per the germline V gene, CDR1 is SGHRS and CDR2 is YFSETQ. CDR3 size: 14 residues.

The CDR3 spells CASSQGQTVSKTGQYF. The DNA for the CDR3 is TGCGCCAGCAGCCAAGGCCAGACAGTTTCTAAAACGGGTCAGTACTTC. This chain joins TRBV4-1 and TRBJ2-4, with D tentatively TRBD1 (5 bases). Per the germline V gene, CDR1 is MGHRA and CDR2 is YSYEKL. Trimming removed 1 base from V and 12 bases from J, with 22 bases in between. This CDR3 is 16 amino acids long.

The chain recombines TRBV3-1 (or the pseudogene TRBV3-2) with TRBJ2-3, with D perhaps matching TRBD2 (5 bases). Looked up from germline, CDR1 is LGHDT and CDR2 is YNNKEL (reference sequence). The CDR3 extends over 15 amino acids. The germline V and J ends were trimmed by 0 bases and 4 bases, with 11 bases remaining between them. The CDR3 bases are TGTGCCAGCAGCCAAGAGAGGGCCCTACCAGATACGCAGTATTTT. Its translation is CASSQERALPDTQYF.

The chain is built from TRBV5-6 and TRBJ1-2, with D uncertain. Trimming cost V 6 bases and J 2 bases, with 11 bases left between them. The CDR3 extends over 13 amino acids. Germline V gene data show CDR1 as SGHDT and CDR2 as YYEEEE. This CDR3 is CASTLARNYGYTF. DNA of the CDR3: TGTGCCAGCACCCTAGCCAGGAACTATGGCTACACCTTC. The full variable domain, with the rest looked up from reference TRBV5-6 and TRBJ1-2, is DAGVTQSPTHLIKTRGQQVTLRCSPKSGHDTVSWYQQALGQGPQFIFQYYEEEERQRGNFPDRFSGHQFPNYSSELNVNALLLGDSALYLCASTLARNYGYTFGSGTRLTVV.

V gene TRBV18 combines with J gene TRBJ2-7, with 9 bases fitting TRBD1. Losses at the gene ends were 2 bases for V and 3 bases for J; bases not matched to a gene: 2. This CDR3 is 14 amino acids long. CDR1 is KGHSH and CDR2 is LQKENI in the germline V gene. As DNA, the CDR3 is TGTGCCAGCTCACCAGGGGGACAGGGCTACGAGCAGTACGTC. Residues: CASSPGGQGYEQYV.

This chain joins TRBV30 and TRBJ2-3, with D uncertain. The CDR3 sequence is 12 residues long. Per germline, CDR1 GTSNPN and CDR2 SVGIG (reference sequence). Trimming pared 2 bases from V and 2 bases from J, leaving 5 bases between. CDR3 region: CAWSFLTDTQYF. The CDR3 bases are TGTGCCTGGAGTTTCCTCACAGATACGCAGTATTTT.

The chain combines TRBV27 with TRBJ2-1; a weak D match, TRBD2 (7 bases). Germline V gives CDR1 MNHEY, CDR2 SMNVEV (reference sequence). Trimming shortened V by 4 bases and J by 4 bases, and 17 bases separated the two germline ends. The CDR3 contains 16 residues. The CDR3 protein is CASSSLGGGRYNEQFF. For the CDR3, the DNA is TGTGCCAGCAGTTCCTTGGGGGGGGGCCGTTACAATGAGCAGTTCTTC.

This clone came up a few times. The rearrangement uses TRBV9 and TRBJ1-2, with 11 positions matching TRBD1. The CDR3 has 14 residues. Looked up from germline, CDR1 is SGDLS and CDR2 is YYNGEE. The J segment lost 3 bases and the V segment lost 3 bases, leaving 1 base of the junction unmatched. In nucleotides, the CDR3 is TGTGCCAGCAGCGAGGGACAGGGGGACTATGGCTACACCTTC. Protein sequence: CASSEGQGDYGYTF.

This chain connects TRBV6-4 to TRBJ2-3, with D possibly matching TRBD1 (6 bases). Trimming cost V 6 bases and J 2 bases, with 12 bases left between them. The CDR3 totals 14 residues. CDR1 MRHNA and CDR2 SNTAGT come from the germline V gene. The CDR3 DNA reads TGTGCCAGCAGCTTTACAGGGTACACAGATACGCAGTATTTT. Amino acids: CASSFTGYTDTQYF.

In DNA form, the CDR3 reads TGTGCCAGCAGAAAGGGACTAGCGGACACCGGGGAGCTGTTTTTT. Residues: CASRKGLADTGELFF. The V gene is TRBV27, the J gene TRBJ2-2; the match to TRBD2 covers 11 bases. The CDR3 runs to 15 residues. Germline lookup yields CDR1 MNHEY and CDR2 SMNVEV (reference sequence). The V gene end was trimmed by 6 bases and the J gene end by 3 bases; junction bases not matched to a gene: 3.

The chain joins TRBV2 to TRBJ2-2; D perhaps matches TRBD2 (5 bases). CDR3 length: 15 amino acids. The V end was cut by 0 bases, the J end by 5 bases, with 10 bases between. Germline values: CDR1 SNHLY, CDR2 FYNNEI. CDR3 protein: CASSEALRRTGELFF. The CDR3 nucleotides read TGTGCCAGCAGTGAAGCGCTTCGGAGGACCGGGGAGCTGTTTTTT.

The gene calls are TRBV6-5 and TRBJ1-1; 10 nucleotides match TRBD1. V trimming: 5 bases; J trimming: 4 bases; junction bases outside the gene matches: 1. CDR3 size: 13 residues. CDR1 and CDR2 from the germline V gene are MNHEY and SVGAGI. The DNA of the CDR3 is TGTGCCAGCAGTAGGACAGGGGGCACTGAAGCTTTCTTT. Translating gives CASSRTGGTEAFF.

The chain links TRBV19 to TRBJ2-5; D is perhaps TRBD1 (7 bases). V lost 8 bases to trimming and J lost 1 base, with 14 bases between them. Germline V gene data show CDR1 as LNHDA and CDR2 as SQIVND (reference sequence). This CDR3 spans 14 amino acids. In DNA form, the CDR3 reads TGTGCCAGTGGTGGAGGGGGCAGCCAAGAGACCCAGTACTTC. Translation: CASGGGGSQETQYF.

V usage is TRBV5-1 and J usage is TRBJ1-6; D is ambiguous. The CDR3 contains 16 residues. In germline, CDR1 is SGHRS, CDR2 YFSETQ. V lost 0 bases to trimming and J lost 0 bases, with 7 bases between them. The CDR3 DNA is TGCGCCAGCAGCTTGGTTTCCAGCTCCTATAATTCACCCCTCCACTTT. Translating gives CASSLVSSSYNSPLHF.

The chain recombines TRBV28 with TRBJ1-4, with a weak D call TRBD1 (6 bases). With 10 bases removed from V and 4 bases from J, the gap between germline ends came to 10 bases. The CDR3 has 12 amino acids. Germline CDR1 and CDR2: MDHEN and SYDVKM. In DNA form, the CDR3 reads TGTGCCATTAGGACAGATAATGAAAAACTGTTTTTT. This gives the protein CAIRTDNEKLFF.

This chain links TRBV5-6 with TRBJ1-1; D is perhaps TRBD1 (5 bases). The V gene's germline CDR1 is SGHDT and CDR2 YYEEEE. V shed 3 bases and J shed 1 base, with 7 bases lying between them. This CDR3 comprises 13 residues. This chain's CDR3 is CASSSTGNTEAFF. DNA for the CDR3: TGTGCCAGCAGCTCCACAGGGAACACTGAAGCTTTCTTT.

The chain recombines TRBV7-8 with TRBJ2-7, with 9 bases lining up with TRBD2. Germline CDR1 reads SGHVS; CDR2 reads FQNEAQ. The CDR3 loop spans 15 amino acids. V lost 5 bases to trimming and J lost 6 bases; unmatched junction nucleotides: 11. CDR3 sequence: CASSQSGGLASEQYV. The CDR3 coding sequence is TGTGCCAGCAGCCAATCCGGGGGACTAGCCTCCGAGCAGTACGTC.